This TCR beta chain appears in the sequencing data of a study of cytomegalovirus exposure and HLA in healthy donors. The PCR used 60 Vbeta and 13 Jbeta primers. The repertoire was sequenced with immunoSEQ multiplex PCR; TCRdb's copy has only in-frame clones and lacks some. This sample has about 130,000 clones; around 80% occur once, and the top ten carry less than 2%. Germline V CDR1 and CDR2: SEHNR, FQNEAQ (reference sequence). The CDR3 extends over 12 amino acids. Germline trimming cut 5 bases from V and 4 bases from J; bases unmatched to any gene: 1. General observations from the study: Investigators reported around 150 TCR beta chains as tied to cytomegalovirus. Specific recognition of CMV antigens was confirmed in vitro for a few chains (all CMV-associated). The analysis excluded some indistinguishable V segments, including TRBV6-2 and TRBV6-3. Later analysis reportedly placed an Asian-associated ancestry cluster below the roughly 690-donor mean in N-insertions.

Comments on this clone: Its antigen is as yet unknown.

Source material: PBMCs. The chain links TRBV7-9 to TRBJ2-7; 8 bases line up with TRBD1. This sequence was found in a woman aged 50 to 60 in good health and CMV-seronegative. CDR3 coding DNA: TGTGCCAGCAGCAGGACAGGGTACGAGCAGTACTTC. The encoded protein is CASSRTGYEQYF. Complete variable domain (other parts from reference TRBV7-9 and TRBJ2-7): DTGVSQNPRHKITKRGQNVTFRCDPISEHNRLYWYRQTLGQGPEFLTYFQNEAQLEKSRLLSDRFSAERPKGSFSTLEIQRTEQGDSAMYLCASSRTGYEQYFGPGTRLTVT.